Shown below are 5 T cell receptor beta chains from a single sample sequenced in a study of CD8 T cells in Susac syndrome (dated by TCRdb to about 2019). Library construction relied on the immunoSEQ multiplex PCR assay. RNA was extracted using the RNeasy kit, and about 0.45 to 1 microgram was reverse transcribed with random hexamers. TCRdb reran the public reads through fastp at Q25 and MiXCR, keeping productive beta chains. Rows merge per CDR3 protein into single entries with the most common DNA and genes. The sample table contains about 130,000 distinct CDR3 sequences; only one count was recorded for just over 90% of them. Roughly 0.3% of the sample rests with the top ten. Sequenced material: CD8+ T cells from PBMCs. These receptors all come from a human donor with multiple sclerosis.

The chain couples TRBV9 to TRBJ1-2; tentatively, D is TRBD1 (5 bases). Trimming stripped 3 bases from V and 10 bases from J, with 13 bases between. The germline V gene encodes CDR1 SGDLS and CDR2 YYNGEE. CDR3 length: 12 amino acids. The CDR3 DNA follows: TGTGCCAGCAGCGGCCTCGGGACCACCTACACCTTC. Translation gives CASSGLGTTYTF.

The chain recombines TRBV5-1 with TRBJ2-3; weak D call: TRBD1 (5 bases). Between the trimmed V and J ends, which lost 1 base and 0 bases, there was a span of 9 bases. The CDR3 totals 15 residues. Looked up from germline, CDR1 is SGHRS and CDR2 is YFSETQ. CDR3 residues: CASSLLQASTDTQYF. Here the CDR3 DNA reads TGCGCCAGCAGCTTGTTACAGGCGAGCACAGATACGCAGTATTTT.

V is TRBV6-5 and J is TRBJ2-2; TRBD1 is a possible D gene (6 bases). The germline gives CDR1 MNHEY, CDR2 SVGAGI. The CDR3 loop spans 16 amino acids. V dropped 1 base and J dropped 2 bases, with 11 bases sitting between them. The CDR3: CASSYFEGVNTGELFF. Here the CDR3 DNA reads TGTGCCAGCAGTTACTTCGAGGGGGTAAACACCGGGGAGCTGTTTTTT.

Here the CDR3 reads CASSPPTSGGTPSYNEQFF. CDR3 DNA sequence: TGTGCCAGCAGCCCACCCACTAGCGGGGGGACTCCCTCCTACAATGAGCAGTTCTTC. The V gene is TRBV7-8, the J gene TRBJ2-1, with TRBD2 matching over 12 bases. The CDR3 length is 19 residues. CDR1 SGHVS and CDR2 FQNEAQ come from the germline V gene. V dropped 5 bases and J dropped 0; count of bases not matched to a gene: 11.

The V and J genes are TRBV5-1 and TRBJ2-7; 12 bases are a match to TRBD2. The germline gives CDR1 SGHRS, CDR2 YFSETQ. V shed 4 bases, J shed 5 bases, and the junction held 7 bases outside the gene matches. The CDR3 loop spans 15 amino acids. CDR3 region: CASSPTSGSPHEQYV. The CDR3 nucleotides read TGCGCCAGCAGCCCGACTAGCGGGAGTCCCCACGAGCAGTACGTC.